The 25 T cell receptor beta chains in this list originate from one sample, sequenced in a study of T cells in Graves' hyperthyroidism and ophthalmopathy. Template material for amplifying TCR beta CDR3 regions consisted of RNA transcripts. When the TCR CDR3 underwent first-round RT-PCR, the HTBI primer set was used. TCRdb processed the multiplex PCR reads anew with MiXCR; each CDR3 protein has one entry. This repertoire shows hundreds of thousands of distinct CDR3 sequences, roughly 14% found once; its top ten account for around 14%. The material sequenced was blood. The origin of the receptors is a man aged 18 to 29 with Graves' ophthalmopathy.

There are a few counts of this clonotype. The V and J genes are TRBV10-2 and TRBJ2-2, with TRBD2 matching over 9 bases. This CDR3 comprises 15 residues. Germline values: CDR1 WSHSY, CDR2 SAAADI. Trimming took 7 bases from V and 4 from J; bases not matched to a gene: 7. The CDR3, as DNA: TGCGCCAGCAACCTAGCGGGGATACTCACCGGGGAGCTGTTTTTT. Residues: CASNLAGILTGELFF.

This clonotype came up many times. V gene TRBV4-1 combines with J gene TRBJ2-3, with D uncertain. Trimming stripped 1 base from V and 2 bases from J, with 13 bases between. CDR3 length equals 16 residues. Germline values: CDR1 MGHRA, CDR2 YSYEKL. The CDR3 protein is CASSQVKYGVTDTQYF. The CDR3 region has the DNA TGCGCCAGCAGCCAAGTAAAGTATGGGGTCACAGATACGCAGTATTTT.

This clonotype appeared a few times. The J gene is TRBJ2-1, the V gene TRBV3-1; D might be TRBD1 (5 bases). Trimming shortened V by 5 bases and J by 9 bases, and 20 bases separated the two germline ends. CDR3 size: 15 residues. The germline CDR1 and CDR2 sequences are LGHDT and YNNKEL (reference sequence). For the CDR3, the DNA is TGTGCCAGCAGCGGAGCCCCGCCGAGTAGGGGTGAGCAGTTCTTC. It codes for CASSGAPPSRGEQFF.

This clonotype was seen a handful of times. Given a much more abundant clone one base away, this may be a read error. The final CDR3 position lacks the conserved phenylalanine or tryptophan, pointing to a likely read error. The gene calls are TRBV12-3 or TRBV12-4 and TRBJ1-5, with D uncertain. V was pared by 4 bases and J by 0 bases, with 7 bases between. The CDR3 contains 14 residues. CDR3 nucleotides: TGTGCCAGCAGTTCACTGGATAGCAATCAGCCCCAGCATCTT. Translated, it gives CASSSLDSNQPQHL.

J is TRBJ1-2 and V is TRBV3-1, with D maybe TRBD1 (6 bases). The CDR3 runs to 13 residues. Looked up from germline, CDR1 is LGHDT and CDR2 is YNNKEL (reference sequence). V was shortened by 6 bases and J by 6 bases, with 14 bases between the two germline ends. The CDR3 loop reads CASSGIEGDGYTF. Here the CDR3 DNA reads TGTGCCAGCAGTGGTATAGAGGGGGATGGCTACACCTTC.

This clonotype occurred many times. The chain's CDR3 is CSARGQNYEQYF. CDR3 DNA sequence: TGCAGTGCTAGAGGACAGAACTACGAGCAGTACTTC. This chain connects TRBV20-1 to TRBJ2-7; D is perhaps TRBD1 (5 bases). Trimming pared 1 base from V and 3 bases from J, leaving 7 bases between. Germline V gene lookup returns CDR1 DFQATT and CDR2 SNEGSKA (reference sequence). CDR3 length: 12 amino acids.

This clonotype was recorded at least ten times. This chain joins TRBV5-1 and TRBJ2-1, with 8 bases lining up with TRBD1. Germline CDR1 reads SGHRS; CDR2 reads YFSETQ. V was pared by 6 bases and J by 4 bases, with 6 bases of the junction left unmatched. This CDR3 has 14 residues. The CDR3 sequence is CASTRTGLYNEQFF. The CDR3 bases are TGCGCCAGCACCAGGACAGGGTTGTACAATGAGCAGTTCTTC.

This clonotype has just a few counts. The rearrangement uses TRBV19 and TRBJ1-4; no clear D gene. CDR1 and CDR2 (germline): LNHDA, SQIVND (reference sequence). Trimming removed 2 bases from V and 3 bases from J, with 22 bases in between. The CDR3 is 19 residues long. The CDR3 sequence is CASSISPGWIPNPNEKLFF. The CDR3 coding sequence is TGTGCCAGTAGTATATCCCCCGGTTGGATCCCGAACCCTAATGAAAAACTGTTTTTT.

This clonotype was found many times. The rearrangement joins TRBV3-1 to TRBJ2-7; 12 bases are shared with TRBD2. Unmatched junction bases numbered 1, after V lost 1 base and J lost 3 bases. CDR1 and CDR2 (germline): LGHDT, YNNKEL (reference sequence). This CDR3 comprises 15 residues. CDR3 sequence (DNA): TGTGCCAGCAGCCAAGGGACTAGCGGGAACTACGAGCAGTACTTC. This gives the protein CASSQGTSGNYEQYF.

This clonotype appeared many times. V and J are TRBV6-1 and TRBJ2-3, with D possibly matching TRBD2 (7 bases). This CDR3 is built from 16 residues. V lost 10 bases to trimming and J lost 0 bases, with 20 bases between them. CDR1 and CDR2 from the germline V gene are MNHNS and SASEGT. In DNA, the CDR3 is TGTGCCACCTCTCGAAGGGGGGGGAGGAGCACAGATACGCAGTATTTT. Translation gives CATSRRGGRSTDTQYF.

The CDR3 spells CATSRGGVAGANVLTF. The CDR3 region has the DNA TGTGCCACCAGCAGAGGGGGGGTGGCCGGGGCCAACGTCCTGACTTTC. The rearrangement joins TRBV15 to TRBJ2-6; TRBD2 might be the D (6 bases). Germline lookup yields CDR1 LNHNV and CDR2 YYDKDF (reference sequence). V lost 1 base, J lost 4 bases, and 11 bases lay in between. This CDR3 region has 16 residues.

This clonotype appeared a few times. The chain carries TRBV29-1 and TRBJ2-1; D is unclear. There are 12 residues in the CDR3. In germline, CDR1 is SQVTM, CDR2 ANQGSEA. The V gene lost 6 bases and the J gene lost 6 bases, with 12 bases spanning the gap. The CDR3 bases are TGCAGCGTCGCCTTGGCGTTCAATGAGCAGTTCTTC. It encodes CSVALAFNEQFF.

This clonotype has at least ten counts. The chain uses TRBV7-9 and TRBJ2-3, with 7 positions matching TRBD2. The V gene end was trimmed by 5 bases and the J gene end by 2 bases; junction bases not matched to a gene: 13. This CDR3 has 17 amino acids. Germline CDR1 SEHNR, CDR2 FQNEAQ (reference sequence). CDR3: CASSVRSGTFYTDTQYF. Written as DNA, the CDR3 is TGTGCCAGCAGCGTCAGGAGCGGGACTTTTTACACAGATACGCAGTATTTT. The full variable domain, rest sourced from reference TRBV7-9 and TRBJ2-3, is DTGVSQNPRHKITKRGQNVTFRCDPISEHNRLYWYRQTLGQGPEFLTYFQNEAQLEKSRLLSDRFSAERPKGSFSTLEIQRTEQGDSAMYLCASSVRSGTFYTDTQYFGPGTRLTVL.

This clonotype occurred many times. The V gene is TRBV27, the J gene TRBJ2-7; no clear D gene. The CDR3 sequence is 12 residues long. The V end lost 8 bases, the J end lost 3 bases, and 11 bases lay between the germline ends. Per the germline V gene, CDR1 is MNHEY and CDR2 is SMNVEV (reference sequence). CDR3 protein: CASAQTNYEQYF. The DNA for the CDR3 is TGTGCCAGCGCCCAAACCAACTACGAGCAGTACTTC.

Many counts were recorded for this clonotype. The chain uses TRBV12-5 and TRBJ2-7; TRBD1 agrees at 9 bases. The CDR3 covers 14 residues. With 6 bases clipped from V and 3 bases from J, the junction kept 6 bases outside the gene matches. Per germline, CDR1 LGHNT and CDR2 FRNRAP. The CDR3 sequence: CASGTDRGFYEQYF. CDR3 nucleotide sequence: TGTGCTAGTGGAACGGACAGGGGCTTCTACGAGCAGTACTTC. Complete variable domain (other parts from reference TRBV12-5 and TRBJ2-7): DARVTQTPRHKVTEMGQEVTMRCQPILGHNTVFWYRQTMMQGLELLAYFRNRAPLDDSGMPKDRFSAEMPDATLATLKIQPSEPRDSAVYFCASGTDRGFYEQYFGPGTRLTVT.

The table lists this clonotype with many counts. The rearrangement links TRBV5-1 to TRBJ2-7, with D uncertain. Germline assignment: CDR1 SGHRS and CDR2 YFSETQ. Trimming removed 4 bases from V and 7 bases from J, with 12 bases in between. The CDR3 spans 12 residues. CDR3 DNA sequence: TGCGCCAGCAGCCCTCAGAGCCTGGAGCAGTACTTC. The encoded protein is CASSPQSLEQYF.

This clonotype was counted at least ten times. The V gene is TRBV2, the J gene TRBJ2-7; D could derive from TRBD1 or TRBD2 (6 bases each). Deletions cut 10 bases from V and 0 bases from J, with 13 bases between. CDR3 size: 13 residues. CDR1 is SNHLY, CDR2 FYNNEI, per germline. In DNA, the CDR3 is TGTGCCAACCGGGGGACATTCTCCTACGAGCAGTACTTC. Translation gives CANRGTFSYEQYF.

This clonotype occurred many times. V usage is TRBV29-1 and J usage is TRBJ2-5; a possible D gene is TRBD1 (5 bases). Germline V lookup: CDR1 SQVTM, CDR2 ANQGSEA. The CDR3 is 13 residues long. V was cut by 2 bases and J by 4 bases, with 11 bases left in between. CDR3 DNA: TGCAGCGTTGAAAACAGGATGATAGAGACCCAGTACTTC. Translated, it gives CSVENRMIETQYF.

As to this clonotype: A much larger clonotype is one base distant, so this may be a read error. The CDR3 sequence is CASSPEDSYEQFF. In nucleotides, the CDR3 is TGTGCCAGCAGCCCCGAGGACTCCTACGAGCAGTTCTTC. The genes are TRBV5-5 and TRBJ2-7, with D possibly being TRBD2 (5 bases). Matching the DNA end better, TRBJ2-1 makes the J call doubtful. Germline loops: CDR1 SGHKS, CDR2 YYEKEE (reference sequence). The CDR3 runs to 13 residues.

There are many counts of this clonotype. CDR3 DNA sequence: TGTGCCAGCAGTTTGGGGACTCCGGGAGGTCCCCTCCACTTT. The encoded protein is CASSLGTPGGPLHF. The genes are TRBV28 and TRBJ1-6, with D possibly matching TRBD1 (5 bases). This CDR3 has 14 amino acids. Trimming took off 3 bases at V and 13 bases at J, with 16 bases between the two ends. Germline V gene lookup returns CDR1 MDHEN and CDR2 SYDVKM.

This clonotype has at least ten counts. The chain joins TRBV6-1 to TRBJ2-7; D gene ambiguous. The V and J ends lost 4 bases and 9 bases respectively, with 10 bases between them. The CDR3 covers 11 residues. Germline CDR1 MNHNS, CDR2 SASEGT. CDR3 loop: CASSVQIGQYF. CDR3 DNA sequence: TGTGCCAGCAGTGTGCAAATCGGGCAGTACTTC.

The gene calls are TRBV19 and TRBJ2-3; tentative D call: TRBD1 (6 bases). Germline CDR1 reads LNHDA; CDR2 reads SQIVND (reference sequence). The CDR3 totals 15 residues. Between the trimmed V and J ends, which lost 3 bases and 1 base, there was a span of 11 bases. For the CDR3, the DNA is TGTGCCAGTAGTATGTTCAGGGGTGGCACAGATACGCAGTATTTT. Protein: CASSMFRGGTDTQYF.

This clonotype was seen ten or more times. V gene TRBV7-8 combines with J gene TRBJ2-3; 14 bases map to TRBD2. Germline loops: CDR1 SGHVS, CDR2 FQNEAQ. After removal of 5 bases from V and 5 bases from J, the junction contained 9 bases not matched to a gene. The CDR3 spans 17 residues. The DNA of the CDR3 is TGTGCCAGCAGCCCCGGGACTAGCGGGAGTCGGGGAGATACGCAGTATTTT. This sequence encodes CASSPGTSGSRGDTQYF.

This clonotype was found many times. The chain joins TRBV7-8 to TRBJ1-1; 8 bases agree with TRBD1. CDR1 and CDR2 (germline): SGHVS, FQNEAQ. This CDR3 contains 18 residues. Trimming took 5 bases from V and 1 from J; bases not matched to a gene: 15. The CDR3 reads CASSAPYGQGMGNTEAFF. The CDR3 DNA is TGTGCCAGCAGCGCACCTTACGGACAGGGAATGGGGAACACTGAAGCTTTCTTT.

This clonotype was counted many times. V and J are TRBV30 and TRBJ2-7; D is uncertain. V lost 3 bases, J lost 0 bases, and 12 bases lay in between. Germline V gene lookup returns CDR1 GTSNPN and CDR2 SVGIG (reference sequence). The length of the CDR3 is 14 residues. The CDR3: CAWSALTDSYEQYF. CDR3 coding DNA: TGTGCCTGGAGCGCCCTGACGGACTCCTACGAGCAGTACTTC.